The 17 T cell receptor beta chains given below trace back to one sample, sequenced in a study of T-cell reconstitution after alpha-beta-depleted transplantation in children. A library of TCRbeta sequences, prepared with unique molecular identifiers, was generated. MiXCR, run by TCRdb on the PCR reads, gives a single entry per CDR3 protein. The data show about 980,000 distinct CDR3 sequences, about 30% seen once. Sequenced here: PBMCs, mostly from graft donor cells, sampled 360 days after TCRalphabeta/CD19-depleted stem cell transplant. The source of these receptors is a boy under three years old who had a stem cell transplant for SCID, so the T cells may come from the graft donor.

CDR3 loop: CSARDPERGATETQYF. CDR3 DNA sequence: TGCAGTGCTAGAGATCCGGAGAGAGGGGCCACAGAGACCCAGTACTTC. This rearrangement joins TRBV20-1 to TRBJ2-5; TRBD1 or TRBD2 may be the D gene (5 bases each). Looked up from germline, CDR1 is DFQATT and CDR2 is SNEGSKA (reference sequence). V was shortened by 0 bases and J by 4 bases, with 18 bases between the two germline ends. The CDR3 contains 16 residues.

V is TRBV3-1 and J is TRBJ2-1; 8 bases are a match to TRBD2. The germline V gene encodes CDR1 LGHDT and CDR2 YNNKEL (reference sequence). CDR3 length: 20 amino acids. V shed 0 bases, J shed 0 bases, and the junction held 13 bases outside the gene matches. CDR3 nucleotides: TGTGCCAGCAGCCAAGAGTTCGGGGGAGGGCGGGGGGTCTCCTACAATGAGCAGTTCTTC. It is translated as CASSQEFGGGRGVSYNEQFF.

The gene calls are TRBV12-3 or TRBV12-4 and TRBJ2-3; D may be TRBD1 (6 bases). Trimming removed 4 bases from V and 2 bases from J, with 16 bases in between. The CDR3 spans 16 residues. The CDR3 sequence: CASSSQGHGYTDTQYF. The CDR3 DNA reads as TGTGCCAGCAGTTCACAGGGTCATGGCTACACAGATACGCAGTATTTT.

CDR3 DNA sequence: TGTGCCAGCTTACGTGGGACAGGCGAGCAGTTCTTC. Protein sequence: CASLRGTGEQFF. The rearrangement links TRBV12-3 or TRBV12-4 to TRBJ2-1; 8 bases line up with TRBD1. The CDR3 sequence is 12 residues long. V lost 8 bases and J lost 10; bases outside the gene matches: 7.

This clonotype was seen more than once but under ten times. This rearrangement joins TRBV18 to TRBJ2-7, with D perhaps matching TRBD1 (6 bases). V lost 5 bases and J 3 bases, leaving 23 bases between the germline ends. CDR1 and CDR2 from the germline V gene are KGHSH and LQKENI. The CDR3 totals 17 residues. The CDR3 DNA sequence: TGTGCCAGCTCATCCAACCTTCCGGGACACAAATACTACGAGCAGTACTTC. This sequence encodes CASSSNLPGHKYYEQYF.

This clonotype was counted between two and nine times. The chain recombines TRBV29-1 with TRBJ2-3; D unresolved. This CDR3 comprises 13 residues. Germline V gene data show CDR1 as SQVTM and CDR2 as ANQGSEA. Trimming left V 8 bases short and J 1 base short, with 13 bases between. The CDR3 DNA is TGCAGCACCCAGTTACTCCGCACAGATACGCAGTATTTT. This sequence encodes CSTQLLRTDTQYF.

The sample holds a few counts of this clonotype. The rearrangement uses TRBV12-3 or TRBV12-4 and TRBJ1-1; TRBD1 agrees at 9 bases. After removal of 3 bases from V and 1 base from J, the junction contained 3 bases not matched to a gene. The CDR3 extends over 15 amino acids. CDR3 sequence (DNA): TGTGCCAGCAGTTTCCGGACAGGGGCGAACACTGAAGCTTTCTTT. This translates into CASSFRTGANTEAFF.

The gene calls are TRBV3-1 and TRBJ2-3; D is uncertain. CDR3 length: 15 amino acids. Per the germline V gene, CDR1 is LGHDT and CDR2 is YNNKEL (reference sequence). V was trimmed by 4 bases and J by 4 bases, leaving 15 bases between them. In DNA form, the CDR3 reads TGTGCCAGCAGCCTGGGCCCAGAGGTCGCAGATACGCAGTATTTT. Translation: CASSLGPEVADTQYF.

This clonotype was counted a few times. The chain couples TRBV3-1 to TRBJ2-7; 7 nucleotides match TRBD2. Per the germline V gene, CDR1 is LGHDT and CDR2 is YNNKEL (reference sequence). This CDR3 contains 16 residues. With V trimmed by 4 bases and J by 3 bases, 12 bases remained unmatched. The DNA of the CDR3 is TGTGCCAGCAGCCGGACGGGACTACGAAGCGACTACGAGCAGTACTTC. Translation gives CASSRTGLRSDYEQYF.

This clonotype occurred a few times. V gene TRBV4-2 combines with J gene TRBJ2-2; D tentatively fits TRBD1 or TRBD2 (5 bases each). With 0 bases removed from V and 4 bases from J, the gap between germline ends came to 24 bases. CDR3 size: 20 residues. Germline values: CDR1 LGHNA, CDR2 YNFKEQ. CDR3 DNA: TGTGCCAGCAGCCAAGATGGCGAGGGGTTTGCGGAGCCGGGCACCGGGGAGCTGTTTTTT. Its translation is CASSQDGEGFAEPGTGELFF.

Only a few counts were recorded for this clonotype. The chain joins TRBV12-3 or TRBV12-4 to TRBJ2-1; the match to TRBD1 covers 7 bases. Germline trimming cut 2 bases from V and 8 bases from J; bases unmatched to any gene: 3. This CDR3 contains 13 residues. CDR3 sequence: CASSLPDRDEQFF. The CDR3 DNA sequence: TGTGCCAGCAGTTTACCCGACAGGGATGAGCAGTTCTTC.

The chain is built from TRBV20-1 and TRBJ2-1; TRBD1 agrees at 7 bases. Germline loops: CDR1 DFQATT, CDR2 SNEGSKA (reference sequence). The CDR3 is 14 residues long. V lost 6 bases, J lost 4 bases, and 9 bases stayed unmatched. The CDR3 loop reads CSAPPGTAYNEQFF. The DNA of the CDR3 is TGCAGTGCCCCCCCCGGGACAGCTTACAATGAGCAGTTCTTC.

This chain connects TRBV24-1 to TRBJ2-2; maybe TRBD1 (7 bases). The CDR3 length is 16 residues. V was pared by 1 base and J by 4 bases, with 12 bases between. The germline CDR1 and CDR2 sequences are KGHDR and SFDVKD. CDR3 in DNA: TGTGCCACCAGTGATTTCCGACAGGGAGGCACCGGGGAGCTGTTTTTT. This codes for CATSDFRQGGTGELFF.

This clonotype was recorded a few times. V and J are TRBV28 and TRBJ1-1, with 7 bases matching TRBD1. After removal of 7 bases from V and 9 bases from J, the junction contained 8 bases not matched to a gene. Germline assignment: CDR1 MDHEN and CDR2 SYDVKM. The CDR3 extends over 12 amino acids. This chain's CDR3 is CASTKQGTKAFF. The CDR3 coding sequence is TGTGCCAGCACCAAACAGGGGACCAAAGCTTTCTTT.

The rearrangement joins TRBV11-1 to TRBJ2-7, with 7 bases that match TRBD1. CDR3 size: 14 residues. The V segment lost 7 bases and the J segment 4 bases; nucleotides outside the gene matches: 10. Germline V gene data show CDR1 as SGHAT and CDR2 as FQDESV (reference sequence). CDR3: CASTRGQARYEQYF. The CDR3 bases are TGTGCCAGCACCCGAGGACAGGCCCGTTACGAGCAGTACTTC.

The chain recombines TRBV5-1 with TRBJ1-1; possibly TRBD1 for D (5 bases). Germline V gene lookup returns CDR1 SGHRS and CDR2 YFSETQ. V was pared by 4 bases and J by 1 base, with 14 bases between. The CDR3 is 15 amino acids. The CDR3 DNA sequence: TGCGCCAGCAGCCCCCCAGGGAGACGGAACACTGAAGCTTTCTTT. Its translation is CASSPPGRRNTEAFF.

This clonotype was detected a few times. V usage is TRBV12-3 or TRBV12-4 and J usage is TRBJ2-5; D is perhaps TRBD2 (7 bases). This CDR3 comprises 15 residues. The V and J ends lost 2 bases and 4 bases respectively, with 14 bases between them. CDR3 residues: CASSLRGGARETQYF. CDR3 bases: TGTGCCAGCAGTTTAAGGGGGGGGGCCAGAGAGACCCAGTACTTC.